This T cell receptor beta chain was captured by sequencing in a study of regulatory T cells in long-lasting Graves disease. About the study: The study counted Graves' disease as persistent given over 5 years of antithyroid drugs and positive TSH receptor antibodies.

The TCR beta library used iRepertoire HTBI primers with Arm-PCR amplification of CDR3. From the multiplex PCR reads, TCRdb called clonotypes with MiXCR, one entry per CDR3 protein. The sample shows hundreds of thousands of distinct CDR3 sequences, 25% to 35% of them seen only once. With regard to this clonotype: The antigen is unknown.

The CDR3 consists of 15 residues. Per the germline V gene, CDR1 is SGHTA and CDR2 is FQGNSA. With V trimmed by 5 bases and J by 0 bases, 3 bases remained unmatched. Stated time point: persistent/refractory GD, antithyroid drugs over 5 years with positive TRAb. The TCR library used RNA extracted from PBMCs. Regarding the study as a whole: With persistent disease, TRBV28, TRBJ1-2 and TRBJ2-5 were the favored segments. With 2,741 shared public clonotypes, persistent patients exceeded new patients, who shared about 1,000. Patients whose Graves' disease persisted exhibited lower TCR diversity than those newly diagnosed.

The rearrangement joins TRBV7-2 to TRBJ2-5, with 10 positions matching TRBD2. This sequence originates from a female donor with Graves disease. The sequences come from peripheral blood mononuclear cells (PBMCs), collected when the disease was refractory, from a patient treated with antithyroid drugs. Here the CDR3 reads CASSEGLADQETQYF. For the CDR3, the DNA is TGTGCCAGCAGCGAAGGACTAGCGGACCAAGAGACCCAGTACTTC.